A single sample gave rise to the 10 T cell receptor beta chains below, sequenced in a study of T-cell memory formation after mild COVID-19. One entry per CDR3 protein, called by TCRdb with MiXCR from the 5' RACE reads. The repertoire has roughly 200,000 distinct CDR3 sequences, over 20% of them found once; the top ten carry around 23%. The sequenced sample was PBMCs or a T cell subset sorted from them (not recorded which). The receptors derive from an adult woman who had mild COVID-19 (a few samples of this study predate the infection). Cell type and time point are not known.

The rearrangement links TRBV11-3 to TRBJ2-1, with TRBD2 as a possible D gene (6 bases). V gave up 5 bases and J gave up 6 bases, with 8 bases separating them. The CDR3 runs to 12 residues. Germline V gene sequence: CDR1 SGHNT, CDR2 YENEEA. The CDR3 here is CASSPGSNEQFF. In DNA, the CDR3 is TGTGCCAGCAGCCCCGGGAGCAATGAGCAGTTCTTC.

This clonotype came up a few times. This chain connects TRBV5-4 to TRBJ1-1; a possible D gene is TRBD1 (6 bases). The germline V gene has CDR1 SGHNT and CDR2 YYREEE (reference sequence). The CDR3 covers 15 residues. V lost 2 bases and J lost 6, with 17 bases in between. In nucleotides, the CDR3 is TGTGCCAGCAGCTTTGAGATGGACAGTTTAGCTGAAGCTTTCTTT. Its translation: CASSFEMDSLAEAFF.

This clonotype was counted once. The J gene is TRBJ2-3, the V gene TRBV11-2; maybe TRBD2 (6 bases). Germline assignment: CDR1 SGHAT and CDR2 FQNNGV. V was trimmed by 3 bases and J by 2 bases, leaving 12 bases between them. The CDR3 has 15 residues. CDR3 bases: TGTGCCAGCAGCTTCCGCCGGCGGGACACAGATACGCAGTATTTT. Protein product: CASSFRRRDTDTQYF. The full variable domain, with the rest looked up from reference TRBV11-2 and TRBJ2-3, is EAGVAQSPRYKIIEKRQSVAFWCNPISGHATLYWYQQILGQGPKLLIQFQNNGVVDDSQLPKDRFSAERLKGVDSTLKIQPAKLEDSAVYLCASSFRRRDTDTQYFGPGTRLTVL.

This clonotype was observed a few times. The chain is built from TRBV4-2 and TRBJ2-7; D is perhaps TRBD2 (7 bases). CDR3 length equals 16 residues. CDR1 and CDR2 from the germline V gene are LGHNA and YNFKEQ. Deletions cut 4 bases from V and 5 bases from J, with 21 bases between. CDR3 nucleotide sequence: TGTGCCAGCAGCCCCCGGGGGGAGGGGGAAGTCGACGAGCAGTACTTC. Protein: CASSPRGEGEVDEQYF.

The sample holds a few counts of this clonotype. The chain employs TRBV6-4 and TRBJ1-2; TRBD1 might be the D (5 bases). CDR3 size: 16 residues. V was trimmed by 2 bases and J by 8 bases, leaving 21 bases between them. Looked up from germline, CDR1 is MRHNA and CDR2 is SNTAGT. The CDR3 DNA sequence: TGTGCCAGCAGTGACCTTAGACAGACCCCCCAATCGGGCTACACCTTC. It yields the protein CASSDLRQTPQSGYTF.

This clonotype was recorded a few times. The chain carries TRBV20-1 and TRBJ2-7, with 10 bases fitting TRBD2. The CDR3 is 14 residues long. Trimming took 3 bases from V and 5 from J; bases not matched to a gene: 7. Germline V gives CDR1 DFQATT, CDR2 SNEGSKA (reference sequence). This CDR3 is CSARGTSDFNEQYF. CDR3 bases: TGCAGTGCTAGGGGGACTAGCGATTTCAACGAGCAGTACTTC.

This clonotype was observed a handful of times. The chain carries TRBV11-2 and TRBJ1-1, with 8 bases fitting TRBD1. Germline CDR1 reads SGHAT; CDR2 reads FQNNGV. The CDR3 length is 13 residues. V trimming: 5 bases; J trimming: 4 bases; junction bases outside the gene matches: 3. CDR3 residues: CASSRGTGTEAFF. The CDR3 coding sequence is TGTGCCAGCAGCCGCGGGACAGGCACTGAAGCTTTCTTT.

The table lists this clonotype with a few counts. J is TRBJ1-1 and V is TRBV29-1; TRBD1 agrees at 7 bases. The J segment lost 1 base and the V segment lost 7 bases, leaving 3 bases of the junction unmatched. Germline loops: CDR1 SQVTM, CDR2 ANQGSEA. CDR3 length: 12 amino acids. This CDR3 reads CSARQGNTEAFF. CDR3 sequence (DNA): TGCAGCGCTCGACAGGGGAACACTGAAGCTTTCTTT. Drawing the rest from reference TRBV29-1 and TRBJ1-1, the complete variable domain is SAVISQKPSRDICQRGTSLTIQCQVDSQVTMMFWYRQQPGQSLTLIATANQGSEATYESGFVIDKFPISRPNLTFSTLTVSNMSPEDSSIYLCSARQGNTEAFFGQGTRLTVV.

This clonotype was counted a few times. The chain links TRBV29-1 to TRBJ2-3, with 7 nucleotides matching TRBD1. With V trimmed by 1 base and J by 2 bases, 6 bases remained unmatched. Looked up from germline, CDR1 is SQVTM and CDR2 is ANQGSEA. The CDR3 has 15 amino acids. CDR3 amino acids: CSVEGPGQITDTQYF. CDR3 bases: TGCAGCGTTGAAGGACCGGGACAGATCACAGATACGCAGTATTTT.

This clonotype occurred once. The chain is built from TRBV30 and TRBJ1-2, with D possibly matching TRBD1 (6 bases). The CDR3 consists of 13 residues. Germline-derived CDR1 and CDR2 are GTSNPN and SVGIG (reference sequence). Deletions cut 3 bases from V and 8 bases from J, with 16 bases between. This CDR3 reads CAWSPGGLYGYTF. The CDR3 DNA reads as TGTGCCTGGAGCCCGGGGGGGCTGTACGGCTACACCTTC.